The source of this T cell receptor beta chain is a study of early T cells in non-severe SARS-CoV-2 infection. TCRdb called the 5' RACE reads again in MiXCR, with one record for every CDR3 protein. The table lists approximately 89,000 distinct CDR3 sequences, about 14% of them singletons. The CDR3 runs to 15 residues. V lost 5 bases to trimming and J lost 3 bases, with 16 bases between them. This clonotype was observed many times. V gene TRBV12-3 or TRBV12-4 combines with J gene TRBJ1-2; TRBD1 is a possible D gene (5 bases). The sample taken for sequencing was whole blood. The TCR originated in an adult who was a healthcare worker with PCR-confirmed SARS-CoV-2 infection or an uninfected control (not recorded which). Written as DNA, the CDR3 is TGTGCCAGCAGTCTCTACAGGATGGGGCACTATGGCTACACCTTC. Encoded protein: CASSLYRMGHYGYTF.